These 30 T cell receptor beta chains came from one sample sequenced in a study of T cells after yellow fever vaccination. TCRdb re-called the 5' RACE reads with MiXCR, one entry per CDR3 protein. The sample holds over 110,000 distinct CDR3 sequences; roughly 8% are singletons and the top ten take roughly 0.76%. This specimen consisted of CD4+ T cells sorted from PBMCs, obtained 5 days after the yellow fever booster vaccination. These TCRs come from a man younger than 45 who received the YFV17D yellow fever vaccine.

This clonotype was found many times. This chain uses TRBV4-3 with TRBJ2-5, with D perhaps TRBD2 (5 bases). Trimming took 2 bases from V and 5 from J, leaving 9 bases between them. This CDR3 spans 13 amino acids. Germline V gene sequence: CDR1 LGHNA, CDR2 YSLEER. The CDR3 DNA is TGCGCCAGCAGCCAACACCGGAGGGAGACCCAGTACTTC. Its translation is CASSQHRRETQYF.

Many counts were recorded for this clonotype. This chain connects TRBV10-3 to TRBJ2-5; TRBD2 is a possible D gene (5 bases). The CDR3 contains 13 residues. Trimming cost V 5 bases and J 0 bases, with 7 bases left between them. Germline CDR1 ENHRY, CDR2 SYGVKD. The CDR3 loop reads CAISSGYQETQYF. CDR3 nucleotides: TGTGCCATCAGTTCGGGGTACCAAGAGACCCAGTACTTC.

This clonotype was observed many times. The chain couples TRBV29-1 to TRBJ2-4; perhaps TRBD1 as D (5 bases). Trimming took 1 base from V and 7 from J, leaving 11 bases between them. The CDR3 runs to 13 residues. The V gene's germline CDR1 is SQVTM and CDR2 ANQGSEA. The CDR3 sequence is CSVEVSGRNIQYF. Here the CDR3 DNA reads TGCAGCGTTGAAGTGTCAGGGCGGAACATTCAGTACTTC.

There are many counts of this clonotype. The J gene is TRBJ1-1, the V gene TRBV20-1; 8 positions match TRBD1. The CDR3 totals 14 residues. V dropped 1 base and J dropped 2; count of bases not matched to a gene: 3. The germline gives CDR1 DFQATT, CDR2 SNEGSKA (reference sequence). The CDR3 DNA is TGCAGTGCTAGAGGGACAGGGAGTAACACTGAAGCTTTCTTT. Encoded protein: CSARGTGSNTEAFF.

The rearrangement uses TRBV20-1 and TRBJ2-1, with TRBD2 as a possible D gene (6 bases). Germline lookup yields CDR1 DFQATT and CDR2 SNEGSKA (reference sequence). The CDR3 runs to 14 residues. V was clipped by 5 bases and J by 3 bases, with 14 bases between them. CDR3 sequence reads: CSASLEGGYNEQFF. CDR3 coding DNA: TGCAGTGCTTCTTTGGAGGGCGGCTACAATGAGCAGTTCTTC.

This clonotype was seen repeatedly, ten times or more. As DNA, the CDR3 is TGTGCCAGCAGCCGAAACAGGGGTGCAGATACGCAGTATTTT. This gives the protein CASSRNRGADTQYF. This chain links TRBV7-2 with TRBJ2-3, with 7 bases fitting TRBD1. J lost 4 bases, V lost 5 bases, and 6 bases had no gene match. CDR3 length: 14 amino acids. Germline lookup yields CDR1 SGHTA and CDR2 FQGNSA.

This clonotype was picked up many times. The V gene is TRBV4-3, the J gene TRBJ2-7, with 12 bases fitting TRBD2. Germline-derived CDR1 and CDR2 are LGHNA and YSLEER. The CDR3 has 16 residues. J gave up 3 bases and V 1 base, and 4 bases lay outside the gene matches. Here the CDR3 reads CASSQGTSGKYYEQYF. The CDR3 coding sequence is TGCGCCAGCAGCCAAGGGACTAGCGGGAAATACTACGAGCAGTACTTC.

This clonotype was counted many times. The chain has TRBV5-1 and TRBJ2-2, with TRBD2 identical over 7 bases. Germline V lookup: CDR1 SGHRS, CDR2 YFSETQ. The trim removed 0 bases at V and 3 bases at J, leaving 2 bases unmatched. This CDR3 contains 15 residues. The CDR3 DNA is TGCGCCAGCAGCTTGGCTAGCGGATACACCGGGGAGCTGTTTTTT. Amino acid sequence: CASSLASGYTGELFF.

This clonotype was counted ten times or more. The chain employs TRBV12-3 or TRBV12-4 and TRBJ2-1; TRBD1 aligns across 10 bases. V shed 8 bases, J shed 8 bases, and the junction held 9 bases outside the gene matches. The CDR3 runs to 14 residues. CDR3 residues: CASQPGTGVYEQFF. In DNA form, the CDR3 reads TGTGCCAGCCAACCCGGGACAGGGGTTTATGAGCAGTTCTTC.

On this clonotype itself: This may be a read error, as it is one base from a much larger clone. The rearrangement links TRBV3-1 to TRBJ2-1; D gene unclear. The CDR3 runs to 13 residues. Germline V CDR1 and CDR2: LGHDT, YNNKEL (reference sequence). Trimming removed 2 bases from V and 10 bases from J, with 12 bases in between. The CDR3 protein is CASSQPGSREQFF. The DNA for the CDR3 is TGTGCCAGCAGCCAACCCGGGTCTCGGGAGCAGTTCTTC.

CDR3 sequence: CASTPDGSSYNEQFF. CDR3 nucleotide sequence: TGTGCCAGCACCCCGGACGGGAGCTCCTACAATGAGCAGTTCTTC. The genes are TRBV12-3 or TRBV12-4 and TRBJ2-1; tentatively, D is TRBD2 (6 bases). There are 15 residues in the CDR3. Trimming left V 7 bases short and J 0 bases short, with 13 bases between.

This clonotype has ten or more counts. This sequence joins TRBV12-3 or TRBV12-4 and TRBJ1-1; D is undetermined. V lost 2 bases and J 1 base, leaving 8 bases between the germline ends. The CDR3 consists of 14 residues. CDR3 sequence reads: CASSLLLGNTEAFF. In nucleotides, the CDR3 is TGTGCCAGCAGTTTACTTCTTGGGAACACTGAAGCTTTCTTT.

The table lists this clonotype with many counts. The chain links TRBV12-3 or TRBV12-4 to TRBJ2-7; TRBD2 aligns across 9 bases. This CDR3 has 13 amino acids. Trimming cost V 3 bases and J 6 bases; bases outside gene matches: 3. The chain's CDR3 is CASSLQAGGEQYF. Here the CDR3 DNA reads TGTGCCAGCAGTTTGCAAGCGGGAGGCGAGCAGTACTTC.

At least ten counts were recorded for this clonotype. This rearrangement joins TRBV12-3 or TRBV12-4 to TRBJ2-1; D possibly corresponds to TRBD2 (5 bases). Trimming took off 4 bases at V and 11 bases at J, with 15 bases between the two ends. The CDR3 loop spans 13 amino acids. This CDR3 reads CASSSLLASQQFF. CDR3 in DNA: TGTGCCAGCAGTTCATTGCTAGCTTCCCAGCAGTTCTTC.

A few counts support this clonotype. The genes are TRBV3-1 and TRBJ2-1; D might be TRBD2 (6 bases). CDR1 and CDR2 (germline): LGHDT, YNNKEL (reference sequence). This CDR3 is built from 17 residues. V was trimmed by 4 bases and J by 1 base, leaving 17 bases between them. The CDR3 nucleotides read TGTGCCAGCAGCCCCTCTGAGCTTCGGGGGTCCTACAATGAGCAGTTCTTC. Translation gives CASSPSELRGSYNEQFF.

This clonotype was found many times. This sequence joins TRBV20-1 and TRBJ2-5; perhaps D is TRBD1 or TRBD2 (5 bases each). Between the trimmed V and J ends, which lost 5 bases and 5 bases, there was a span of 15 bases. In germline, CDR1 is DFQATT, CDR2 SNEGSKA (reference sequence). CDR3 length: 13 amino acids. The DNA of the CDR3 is TGCAGTGCTCGGGACGGCCTTGGGGAGACCCAGTACTTC. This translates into CSARDGLGETQYF.

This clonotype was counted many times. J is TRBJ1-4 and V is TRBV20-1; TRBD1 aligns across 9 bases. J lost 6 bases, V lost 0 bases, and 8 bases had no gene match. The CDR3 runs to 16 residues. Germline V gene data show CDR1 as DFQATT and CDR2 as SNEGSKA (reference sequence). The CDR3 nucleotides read TGCAGTGCTAGAGATAACAACAGGGGGCAGGATGAAAAACTGTTTTTT. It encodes CSARDNNRGQDEKLFF.

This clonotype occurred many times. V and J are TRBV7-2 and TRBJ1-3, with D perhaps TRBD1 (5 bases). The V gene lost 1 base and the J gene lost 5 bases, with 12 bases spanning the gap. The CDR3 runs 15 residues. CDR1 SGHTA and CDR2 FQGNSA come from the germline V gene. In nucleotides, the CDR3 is TGTGCCAGCAGCTTAGTGGCAGGGTCGCGAAACACCATATATTTT. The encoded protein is CASSLVAGSRNTIYF.

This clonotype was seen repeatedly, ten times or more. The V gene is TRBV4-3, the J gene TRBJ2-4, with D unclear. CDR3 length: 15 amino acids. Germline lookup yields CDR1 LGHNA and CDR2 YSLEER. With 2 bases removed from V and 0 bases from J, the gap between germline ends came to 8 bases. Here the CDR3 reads CASSQSRLAKNIQYF. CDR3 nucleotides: TGCGCCAGCAGCCAAAGCAGACTAGCCAAAAACATTCAGTACTTC.

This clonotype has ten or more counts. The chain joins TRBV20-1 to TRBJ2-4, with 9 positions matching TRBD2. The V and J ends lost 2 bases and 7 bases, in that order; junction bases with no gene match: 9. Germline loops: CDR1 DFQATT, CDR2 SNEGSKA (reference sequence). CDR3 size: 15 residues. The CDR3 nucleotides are TGCAGTGCTAGAACCCCTAGCGGGACGACGAACATTCAGTACTTC. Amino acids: CSARTPSGTTNIQYF.

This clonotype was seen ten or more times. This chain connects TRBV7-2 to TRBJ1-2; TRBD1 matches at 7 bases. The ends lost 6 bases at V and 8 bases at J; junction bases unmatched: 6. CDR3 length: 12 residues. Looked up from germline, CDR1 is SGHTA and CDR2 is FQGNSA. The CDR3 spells CASSLTGVGYTF. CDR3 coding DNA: TGTGCCAGCAGTCTAACAGGGGTCGGCTACACCTTC.

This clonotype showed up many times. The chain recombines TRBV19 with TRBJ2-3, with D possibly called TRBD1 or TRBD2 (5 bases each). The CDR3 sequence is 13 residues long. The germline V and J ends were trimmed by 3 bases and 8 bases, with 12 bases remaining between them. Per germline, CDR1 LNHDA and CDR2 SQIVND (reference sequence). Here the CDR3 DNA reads TGTGCCAGTAGTATGGGGGAAAGAACTACGCAGTATTTT. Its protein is CASSMGERTTQYF.

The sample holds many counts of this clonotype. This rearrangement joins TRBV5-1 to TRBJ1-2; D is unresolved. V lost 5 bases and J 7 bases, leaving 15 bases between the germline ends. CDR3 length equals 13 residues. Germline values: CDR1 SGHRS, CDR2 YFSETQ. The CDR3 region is CASSLSLAAGYTF. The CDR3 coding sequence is TGCGCCAGCAGTCTGAGTCTTGCGGCTGGCTACACCTTC.

The DNA of the CDR3 is TGTGCCAGCAGCTTAGTGGGAGGTGGGATCTACGAGCAGTACTTC. This encodes CASSLVGGGIYEQYF. J is TRBJ2-7 and V is TRBV11-1, with D perhaps matching TRBD2 (6 bases). The CDR3 loop spans 15 amino acids. Trimming removed 1 base at V and 3 bases at J, with 13 bases between. Germline-derived CDR1 and CDR2 are SGHAT and FQDESV (reference sequence).

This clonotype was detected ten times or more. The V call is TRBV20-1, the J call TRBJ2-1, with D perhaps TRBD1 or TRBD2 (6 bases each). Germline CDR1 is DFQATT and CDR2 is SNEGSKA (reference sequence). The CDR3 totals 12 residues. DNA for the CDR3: TGCAGACTAGGGGGGACCCCCAATGAGCAGTTCTTC. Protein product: CRLGGTPNEQFF.

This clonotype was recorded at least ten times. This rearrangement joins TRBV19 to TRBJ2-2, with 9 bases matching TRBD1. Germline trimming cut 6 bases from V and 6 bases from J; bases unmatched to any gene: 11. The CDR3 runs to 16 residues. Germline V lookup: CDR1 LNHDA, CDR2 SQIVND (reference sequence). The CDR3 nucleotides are TGTGCCAGTAGCCTACCCGGGACAGGGTTAGCCGGGGAGCTGTTTTTT. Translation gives CASSLPGTGLAGELFF.

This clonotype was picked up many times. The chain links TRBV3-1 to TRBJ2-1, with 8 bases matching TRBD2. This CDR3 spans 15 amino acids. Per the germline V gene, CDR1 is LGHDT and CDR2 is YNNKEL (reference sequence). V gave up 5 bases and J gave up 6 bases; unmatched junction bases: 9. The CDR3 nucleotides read TGTGCCAGCAGCTCAAGCGGGAGCAACACCAATGAGCAGTTCTTC. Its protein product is CASSSSGSNTNEQFF.

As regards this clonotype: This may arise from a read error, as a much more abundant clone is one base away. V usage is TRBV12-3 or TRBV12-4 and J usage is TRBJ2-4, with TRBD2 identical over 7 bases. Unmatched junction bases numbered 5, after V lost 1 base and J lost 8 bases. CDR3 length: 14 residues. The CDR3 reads CASSLGAGPDIQYF. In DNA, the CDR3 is TGTGCCAGCAGTTTAGGAGCGGGACCAGACATTCAGTACTTC.

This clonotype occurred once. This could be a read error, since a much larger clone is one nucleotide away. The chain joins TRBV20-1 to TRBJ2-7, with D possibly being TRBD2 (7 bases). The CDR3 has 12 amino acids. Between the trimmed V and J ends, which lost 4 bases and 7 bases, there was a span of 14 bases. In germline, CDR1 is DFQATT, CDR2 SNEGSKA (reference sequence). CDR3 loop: CSATRGAREQYF. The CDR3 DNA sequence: TGCAGTGCTACTCGGGGGGCGAGGGAGCAGTACTTC.

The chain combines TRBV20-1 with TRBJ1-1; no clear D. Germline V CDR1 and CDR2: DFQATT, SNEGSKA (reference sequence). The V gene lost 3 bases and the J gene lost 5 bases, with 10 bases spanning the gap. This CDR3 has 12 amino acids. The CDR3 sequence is CSASPVRTEAFF. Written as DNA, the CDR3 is TGCAGTGCTAGCCCGGTGAGAACTGAAGCTTTCTTT.